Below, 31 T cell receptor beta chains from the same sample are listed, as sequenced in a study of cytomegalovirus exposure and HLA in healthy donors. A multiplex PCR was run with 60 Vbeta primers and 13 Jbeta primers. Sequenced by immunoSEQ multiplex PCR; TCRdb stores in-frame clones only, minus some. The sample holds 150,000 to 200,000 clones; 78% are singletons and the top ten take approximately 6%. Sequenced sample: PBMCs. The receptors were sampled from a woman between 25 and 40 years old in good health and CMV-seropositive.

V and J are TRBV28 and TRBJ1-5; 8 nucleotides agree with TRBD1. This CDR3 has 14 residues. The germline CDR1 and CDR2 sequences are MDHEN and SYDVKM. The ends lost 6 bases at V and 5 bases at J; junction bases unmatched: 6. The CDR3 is CASSYGQGYQPQHF. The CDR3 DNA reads TGTGCCAGCAGCTATGGACAGGGATATCAGCCCCAGCATTTT.

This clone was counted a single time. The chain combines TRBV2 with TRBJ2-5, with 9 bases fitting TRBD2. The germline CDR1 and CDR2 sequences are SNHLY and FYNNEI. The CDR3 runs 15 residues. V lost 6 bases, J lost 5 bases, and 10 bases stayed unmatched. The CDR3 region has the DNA TGTGCCAGCAGGGGCAGCGGGAGGAGTGCTGAGACCCAGTACTTC. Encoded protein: CASRGSGRSAETQYF.

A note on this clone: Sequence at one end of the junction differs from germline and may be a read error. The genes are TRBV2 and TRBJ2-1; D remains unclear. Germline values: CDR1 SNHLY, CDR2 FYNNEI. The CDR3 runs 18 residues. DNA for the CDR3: TGTGCCAGCAGTGAAGCGCGTCCTGGCCTGGGCTCCCACAATGAGCAGTTCTTC. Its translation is CASSEARPGLGSHNEQFF.

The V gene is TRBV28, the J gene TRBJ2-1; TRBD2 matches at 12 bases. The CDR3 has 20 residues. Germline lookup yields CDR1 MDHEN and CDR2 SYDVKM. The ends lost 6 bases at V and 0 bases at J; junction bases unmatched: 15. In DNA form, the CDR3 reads TGTGCCAGCAGAACGCTTCTAGCGGGGGGGATCCAGCCCTCCTACAATGAGCAGTTCTTC. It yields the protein CASRTLLAGGIQPSYNEQFF.

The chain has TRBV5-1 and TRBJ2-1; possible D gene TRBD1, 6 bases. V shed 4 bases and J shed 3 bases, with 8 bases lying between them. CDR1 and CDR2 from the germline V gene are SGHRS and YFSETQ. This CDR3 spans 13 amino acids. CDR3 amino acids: CASSPRGYNEQFF. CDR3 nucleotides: TGCGCCAGCAGCCCCAGGGGCTACAATGAGCAGTTCTTC. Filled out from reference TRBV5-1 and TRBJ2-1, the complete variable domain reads KAGVTQTPRYLIKTRGQQVTLSCSPISGHRSVSWYQQTPGQGLQFLFEYFSETQRNKGNFPGRFSGRQFSNSRSEMNVSTLELGDSALYLCASSPRGYNEQFFGPGTRLTVL.

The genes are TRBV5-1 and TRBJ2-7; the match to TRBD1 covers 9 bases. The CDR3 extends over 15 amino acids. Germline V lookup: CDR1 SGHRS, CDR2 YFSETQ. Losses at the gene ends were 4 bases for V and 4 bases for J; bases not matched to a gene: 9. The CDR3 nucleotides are TGCGCCAGCAGCCAGCGGGGACAGGGCTTATACGAGCAGTACTTC. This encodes CASSQRGQGLYEQYF. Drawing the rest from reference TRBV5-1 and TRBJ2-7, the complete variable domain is KAGVTQTPRYLIKTRGQQVTLSCSPISGHRSVSWYQQTPGQGLQFLFEYFSETQRNKGNFPGRFSGRQFSNSRSEMNVSTLELGDSALYLCASSQRGQGLYEQYFGPGTRLTVT.

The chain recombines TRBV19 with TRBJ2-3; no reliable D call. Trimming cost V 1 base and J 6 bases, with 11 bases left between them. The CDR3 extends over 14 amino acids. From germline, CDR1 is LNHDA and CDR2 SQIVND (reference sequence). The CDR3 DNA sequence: TGTGCCAGTAGTATAGGAACTCTATCGGATACGCAGTATTTT. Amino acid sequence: CASSIGTLSDTQYF.

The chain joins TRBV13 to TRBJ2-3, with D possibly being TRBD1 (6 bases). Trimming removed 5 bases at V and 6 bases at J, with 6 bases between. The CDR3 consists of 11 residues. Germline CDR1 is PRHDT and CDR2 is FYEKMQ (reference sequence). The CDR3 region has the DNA TGTGCCAGCAGCCAGGGGGATACGCAGTATTTT. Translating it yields CASSQGDTQYF.

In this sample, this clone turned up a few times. The CDR3 here is CASSIAGLAGSAYF. The CDR3 coding sequence is TGTGCCAGTAGTATAGCGGGACTAGCGGGAAGCGCCTACTTC. This rearrangement joins TRBV19 to TRBJ2-7, with TRBD2 identical over 13 bases. The CDR3 is made up of 14 amino acids. V lost 1 base, J lost 13 bases, and 7 bases stayed unmatched. Germline V lookup: CDR1 LNHDA, CDR2 SQIVND (reference sequence).

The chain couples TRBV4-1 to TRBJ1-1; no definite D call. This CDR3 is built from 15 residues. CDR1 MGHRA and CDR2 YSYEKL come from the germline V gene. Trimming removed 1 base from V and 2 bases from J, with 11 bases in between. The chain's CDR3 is CASSQAVAVNTEAFF. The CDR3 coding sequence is TGCGCCAGCAGCCAAGCCGTGGCAGTCAACACTGAAGCTTTCTTT.

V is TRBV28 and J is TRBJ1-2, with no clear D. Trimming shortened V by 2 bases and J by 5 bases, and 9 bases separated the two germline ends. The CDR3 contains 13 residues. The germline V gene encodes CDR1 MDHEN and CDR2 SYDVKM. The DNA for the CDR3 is TGTGCCAGCAGTTTAACGGCGGGGTATGGCTACACCTTC. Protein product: CASSLTAGYGYTF.

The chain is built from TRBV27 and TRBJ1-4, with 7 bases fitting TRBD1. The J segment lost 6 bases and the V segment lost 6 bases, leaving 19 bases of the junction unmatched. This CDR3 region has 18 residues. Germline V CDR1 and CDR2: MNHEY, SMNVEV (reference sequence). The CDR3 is CASRQITLQTGSDEKLFF. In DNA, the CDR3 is TGTGCCAGCAGACAAATAACGCTTCAGACAGGGAGTGATGAAAAACTGTTTTTT.

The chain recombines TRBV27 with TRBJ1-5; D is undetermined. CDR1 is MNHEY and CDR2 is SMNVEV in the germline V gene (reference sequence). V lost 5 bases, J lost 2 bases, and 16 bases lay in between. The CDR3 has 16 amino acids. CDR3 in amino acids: CASSPRWAVGNQPQHF. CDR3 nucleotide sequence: TGTGCCAGCAGTCCTCGGTGGGCCGTCGGCAATCAGCCCCAGCATTTT.

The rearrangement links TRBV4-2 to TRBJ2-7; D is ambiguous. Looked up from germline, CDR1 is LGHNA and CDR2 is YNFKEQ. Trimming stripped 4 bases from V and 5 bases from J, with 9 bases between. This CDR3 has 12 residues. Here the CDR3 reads CASSRRPNEQYF. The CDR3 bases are TGTGCCAGCAGCCGGAGACCTAACGAGCAGTACTTC.

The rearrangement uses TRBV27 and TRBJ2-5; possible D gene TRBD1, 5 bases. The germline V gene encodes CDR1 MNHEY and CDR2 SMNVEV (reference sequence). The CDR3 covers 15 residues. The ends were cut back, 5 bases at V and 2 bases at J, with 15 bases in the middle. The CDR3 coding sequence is TGTGCCAGCAGTCCCAGGGTTGGACCACAAGAGACCCAGTACTTC. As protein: CASSPRVGPQETQYF.

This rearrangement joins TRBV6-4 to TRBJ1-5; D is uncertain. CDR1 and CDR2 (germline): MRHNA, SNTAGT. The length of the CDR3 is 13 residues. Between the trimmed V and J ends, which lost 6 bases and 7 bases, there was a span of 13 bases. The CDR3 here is CASSPLPRQPQHF. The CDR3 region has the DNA TGTGCCAGCAGCCCTCTCCCCAGGCAGCCCCAGCATTTT.

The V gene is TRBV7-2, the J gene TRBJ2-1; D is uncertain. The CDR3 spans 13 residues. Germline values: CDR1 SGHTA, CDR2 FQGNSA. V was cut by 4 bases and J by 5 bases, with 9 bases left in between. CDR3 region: CASSSFEHNEQFF. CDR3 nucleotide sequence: TGTGCCAGCAGCTCCTTCGAGCACAATGAGCAGTTCTTC.

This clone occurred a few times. CDR3 nucleotide sequence: TGTGCCAGCAGCGTCGTTTCCGGGGTGGATGAGCAGTTCTTC. Protein product: CASSVVSGVDEQFF. The chain couples TRBV9 to TRBJ2-1; the D gene is possibly TRBD2 (5 bases). CDR3 length equals 14 residues. Germline assignment: CDR1 SGDLS and CDR2 YYNGEE. Trimming removed 2 bases from V and 8 bases from J, with 14 bases in between.

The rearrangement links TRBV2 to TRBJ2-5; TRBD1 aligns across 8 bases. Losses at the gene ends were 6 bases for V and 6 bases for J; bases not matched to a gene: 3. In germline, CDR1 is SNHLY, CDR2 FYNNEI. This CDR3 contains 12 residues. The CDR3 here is CASRQGEKTQYF. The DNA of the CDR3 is TGTGCCAGCAGACAGGGGGAGAAGACCCAGTACTTC.

The CDR3 region has the DNA TGTGCCAGTGGATACAGGAACACTGAAGCTTTCTTT. Translated, it gives CASGYRNTEAFF. The chain employs TRBV19 and TRBJ1-1; no definite D call. The V and J ends lost 8 bases and 1 base respectively, with 8 bases between them. The CDR3 runs 12 residues. Germline-derived CDR1 and CDR2 are LNHDA and SQIVND (reference sequence).

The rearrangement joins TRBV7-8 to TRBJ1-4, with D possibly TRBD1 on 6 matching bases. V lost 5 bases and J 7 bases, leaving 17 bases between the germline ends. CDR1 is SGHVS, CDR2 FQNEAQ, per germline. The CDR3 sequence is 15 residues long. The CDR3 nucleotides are TGTGCCAGCAGCGTGGGGACATCCGAGAGTGAAAAACTGTTTTTT. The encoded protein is CASSVGTSESEKLFF.

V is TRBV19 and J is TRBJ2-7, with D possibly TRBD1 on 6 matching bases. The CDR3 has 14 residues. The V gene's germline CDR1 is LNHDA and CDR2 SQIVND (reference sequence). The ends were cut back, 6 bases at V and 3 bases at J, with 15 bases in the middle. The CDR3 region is CASSMRQASYEQYF. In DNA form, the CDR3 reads TGTGCCAGTAGCATGAGACAGGCGAGCTACGAGCAGTACTTC.

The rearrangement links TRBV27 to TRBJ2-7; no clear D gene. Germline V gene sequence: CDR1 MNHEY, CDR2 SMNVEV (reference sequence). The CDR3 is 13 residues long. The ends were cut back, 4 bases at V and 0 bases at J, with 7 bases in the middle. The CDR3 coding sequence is TGTGCCAGCAGTTACAGAGCCTCCTACGAGCAGTACTTC. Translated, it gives CASSYRASYEQYF.

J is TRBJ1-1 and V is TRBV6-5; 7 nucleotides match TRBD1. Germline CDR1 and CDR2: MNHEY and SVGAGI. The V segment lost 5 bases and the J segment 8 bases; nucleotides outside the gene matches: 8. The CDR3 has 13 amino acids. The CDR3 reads CASSQQTGLEAFF. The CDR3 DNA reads TGTGCCAGCAGTCAACAGACAGGGTTAGAAGCTTTCTTT.

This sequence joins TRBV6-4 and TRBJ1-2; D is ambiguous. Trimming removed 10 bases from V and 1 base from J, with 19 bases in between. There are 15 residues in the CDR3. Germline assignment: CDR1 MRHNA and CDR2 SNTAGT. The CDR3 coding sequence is TGTGCCACCATCGGGTTTAACGGAGATAACTATGGCTACACCTTC. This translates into CATIGFNGDNYGYTF.

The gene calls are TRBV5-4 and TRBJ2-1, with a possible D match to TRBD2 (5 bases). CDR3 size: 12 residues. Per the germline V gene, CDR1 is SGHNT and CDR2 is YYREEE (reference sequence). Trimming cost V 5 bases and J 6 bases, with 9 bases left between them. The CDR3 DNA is TGTGCCAGCAGGGTTGGAGGCAATGAGCAGTTCTTC. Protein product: CASRVGGNEQFF.

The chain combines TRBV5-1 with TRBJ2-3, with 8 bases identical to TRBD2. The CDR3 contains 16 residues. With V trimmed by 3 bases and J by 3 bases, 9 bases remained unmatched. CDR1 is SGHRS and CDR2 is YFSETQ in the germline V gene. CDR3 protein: CASSWGSTSGTDTQYF. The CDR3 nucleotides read TGCGCCAGCAGCTGGGGCTCCACTAGCGGAACAGATACGCAGTATTTT.

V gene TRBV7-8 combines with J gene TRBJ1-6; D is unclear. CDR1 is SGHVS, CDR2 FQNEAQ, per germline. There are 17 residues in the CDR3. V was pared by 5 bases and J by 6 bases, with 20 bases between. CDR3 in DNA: TGTGCCAGCAGCCCCAACGCGCGGGTTACCGGTAATTCACCCCTCCACTTT. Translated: CASSPNARVTGNSPLHF.

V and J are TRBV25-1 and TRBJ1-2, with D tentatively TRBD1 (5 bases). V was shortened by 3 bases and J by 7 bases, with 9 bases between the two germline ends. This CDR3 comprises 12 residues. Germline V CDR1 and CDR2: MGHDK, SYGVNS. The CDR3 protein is CASSEAGFGYTF. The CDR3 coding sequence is TGTGCCAGCAGTGAGGCAGGGTTTGGCTACACCTTC.

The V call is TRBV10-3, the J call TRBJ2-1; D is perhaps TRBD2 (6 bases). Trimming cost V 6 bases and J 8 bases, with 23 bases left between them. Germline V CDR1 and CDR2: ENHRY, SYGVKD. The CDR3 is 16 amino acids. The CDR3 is CAISPSQQGGLDEQFF. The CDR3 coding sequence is TGTGCCATCAGCCCCAGCCAGCAGGGAGGATTGGATGAGCAGTTCTTC.

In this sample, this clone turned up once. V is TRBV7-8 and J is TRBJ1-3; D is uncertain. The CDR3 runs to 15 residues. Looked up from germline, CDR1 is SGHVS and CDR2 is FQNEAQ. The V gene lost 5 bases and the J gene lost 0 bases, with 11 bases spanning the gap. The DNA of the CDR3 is TGTGCCAGCAGCCTGCGGGATCGCTCTGGAAACACCATATATTTT. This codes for CASSLRDRSGNTIYF.